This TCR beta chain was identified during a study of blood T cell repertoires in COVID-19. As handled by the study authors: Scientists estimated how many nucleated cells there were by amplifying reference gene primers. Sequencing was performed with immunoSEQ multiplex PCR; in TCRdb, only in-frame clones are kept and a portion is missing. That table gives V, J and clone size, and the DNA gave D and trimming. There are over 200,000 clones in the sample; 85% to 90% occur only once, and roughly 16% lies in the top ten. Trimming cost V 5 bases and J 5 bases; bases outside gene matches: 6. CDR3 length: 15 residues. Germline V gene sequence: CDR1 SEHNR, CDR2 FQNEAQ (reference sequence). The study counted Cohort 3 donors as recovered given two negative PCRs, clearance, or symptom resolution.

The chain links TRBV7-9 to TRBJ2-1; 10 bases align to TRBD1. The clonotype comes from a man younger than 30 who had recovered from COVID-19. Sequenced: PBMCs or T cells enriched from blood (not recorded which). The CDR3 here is CASSARQGAHNEQFF. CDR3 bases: TGTGCCAGCAGCGCCAGACAGGGGGCACACAATGAGCAGTTCTTC.